This is a list of T cell receptor beta chains from one sample in a study of metastatic and nonmetastatic thyroid tumors. MiXCR re-clonotyped the PCR reads for TCRdb. The sample lists 25,000 to 35,000 clones, 25% to 35% occurring once. Input material: blood. Receptor source: a female donor with papillary thyroid cancer or a benign thyroid nodule (not recorded which). Some clones in this sample may be carry-over from other donors' samples. Both conserved end residues are part of each CDR3. D genes are given only for firm matches. Part of the rows lack a size; the others show once, few, many or a class for expanded clones.

D gene | J gene | clone size | V gene | CDR3 protein | CDR3 DNA
- | TRBJ1-4 | many | TRBV5-1 | CASSLAMGSNEKLFF | TGCGCCAGCAGCTTGGCCATGGGGTCTAATGAAAAACTGTTTTTT
- | TRBJ1-2 | few | TRBV27 | CASRGIRNNYGYTF | TGTGCCAGCAGGGGAATAAGGAATAACTATGGCTACACCTTC
- | TRBJ2-3 | - | TRBV19 | CASSTQGRGTDTQYF | TGTGCCAGTAGCACCCAGGGTCGTGGGACAGATACGCAGTATTTT
- | TRBJ1-2 | many | TRBV19 | CASTNGWSAGYTF | TGTGCCAGTACTAACGGCTGGTCGGCTGGCTACACCTTC
- | TRBJ1-5 | many | TRBV20-1 | CSARDRGAKGNQPQHF | TGCAGTGCTAGAGATCGGGGGGCTAAGGGCAATCAGCCCCAGCATTTT
TRBD1 | TRBJ2-7 | - | TRBV20-1 | CSARDITGGIYEQYF | TGCAGTGCTAGAGATATAACAGGGGGTATTTACGAGCAGTACTTC
- | TRBJ1-1 | - | TRBV30 | CAWTSGAPTGNGVNTEAFF | TGTGCCTGGACTAGCGGGGCCCCCACAGGGAACGGGGTGAACACTGAAGCTTTCTTT
- | TRBJ1-2 | medium-sized | TRBV18 | CASSPQGRGGYTF | TGTGCCAGCTCACCACAGGGGCGCGGTGGCTACACCTTC
- | TRBJ1-1 | - | TRBV5-1 | CASSLVRENTEAFF | TGCGCCAGCAGCTTGGTAAGAGAAAACACTGAAGCTTTCTTT
- | TRBJ2-3 | many | TRBV19 | CASKSQLSTDTQYF | TGTGCCAGTAAGAGTCAACTGAGCACAGATACGCAGTATTTT
TRBD2 | TRBJ2-3 | many | TRBV12-3/TRBV12-4 | CASRTRGADTQYF | TGTGCCAGCAGAACACGGGGGGCAGATACGCAGTATTTT
- | TRBJ2-3 | once | TRBV12-5 | CASGFFGPGTDTQYF | TGTGCTAGTGGTTTTTTCGGGCCCGGCACAGATACGCAGTATTTT
TRBD1 | TRBJ1-2 | many | TRBV7-2 | CASSLNTGGNYGYTF | TGTGCCAGCAGCTTAAACACAGGGGGCAATTATGGCTACACCTTC
- | TRBJ2-2 | once | TRBV6-4 | CASSDSIGSSTWELFF | TGTGCCAGCAGTGACTCGATCGGGAGCTCCACCTGGGAGCTGTTTTTT
- | TRBJ2-7 | many | TRBV5-6 | CASSPRTPYEQYF | TGTGCCAGCAGCCCGAGAACCCCCTACGAGCAGTACTTC
- | TRBJ2-7 | - | TRBV2 | CARSEVPGTNEQYF | TGTGCCCGCAGTGAAGTCCCGGGGACCAACGAGCAGTACTTC
TRBD1 | TRBJ1-2 | - | TRBV10-3 | CAISVTGTSYGYTF | TGTGCCATCAGTGTGACAGGGACCAGCTATGGCTACACCTTC
- | TRBJ1-1 | - | TRBV19 | CASSRGHGAEAFF | TGTGCCAGTAGTCGCGGACATGGAGCTGAAGCTTTCTTT
- | TRBJ1-3 | - | TRBV20-1 | CSAETPSGNTIYF | TGCAGTGCAGAGACACCCTCTGGAAACACCATATATTTT
TRBD1 | TRBJ1-2 | many | TRBV28 | CASSFWDREFHYTF | TGTGCCAGCAGTTTTTGGGACAGGGAATTTCACTACACCTTC
- | TRBJ2-3 | - | TRBV5-1 | CASSTAGGAADTQYF | TGCGCCAGCAGCACTGCTGGGGGGGCGGCAGATACGCAGTATTTT
- | TRBJ2-7 | - | TRBV7-2 | CASSSGPGAQYF | TGTGCCAGCAGCTCTGGGCCGGGGGCGCAGTACTTC
TRBD1 | TRBJ2-1 | many | TRBV27 | CASSLSTGTAYNEQFF | TGTGCCAGCAGTTTATCCACCGGGACAGCCTACAATGAGCAGTTCTTC
- | TRBJ1-1 | many | TRBV30 | CAWTNGAAGDTEAFF | TGTGCCTGGACTAATGGGGCGGCGGGGGACACTGAAGCTTTCTTT
- | TRBJ1-3 | - | TRBV3-1 | CASSRPSGGSGNTIYF | TGCGCCAGCAGCAGGCCGAGTGGAGGCTCTGGAAACACCATATATTTT
- | TRBJ2-1 | - | TRBV20-1 | CSARPLALGAYNEQFF | TGCAGTGCTAGGCCTCTAGCTTTGGGTGCTTACAATGAGCAGTTCTTC
TRBD1 | TRBJ2-6 | many | TRBV6-1 | CASSAQGGAGANVLTF | TGTGCCAGCAGTGCCCAAGGGGGCGCTGGGGCCAACGTCCTGACTTTC
- | TRBJ1-1 | many | TRBV7-9 | CASEPGNTEAFF | TGTGCCAGCGAGCCAGGGAACACTGAAGCTTTCTTT
- | TRBJ2-1 | - | TRBV9 | CASSVAAGIYNEQFF | TGTGCCAGCAGCGTAGCTGCGGGAATCTACAATGAGCAGTTCTTC
- | TRBJ2-2 | many | TRBV27 | CASCIGTPNTGELFF | TGTGCCAGCTGTATCGGGACACCGAACACCGGGGAGCTGTTTTTT
- | TRBJ2-1 | few | TRBV4-2 | CASSQGGPSYNEQFF | TGTGCCAGCAGCCAAGGGGGGCCCTCCTACAATGAGCAGTTCTTC
- | TRBJ2-5 | - | TRBV20-1 | CSARDGMAGQRETQYF | TGCAGTGCTAGAGATGGGATGGCGGGACAGCGAGAGACCCAGTACTTC
TRBD2 | TRBJ2-7 | many | TRBV28 | CASSLLASSGRVWSYEQYF | TGTGCCAGCAGTTTGCTCGCGTCTAGCGGGAGAGTATGGTCCTACGAGCAGTACTTC